This T cell receptor beta chain was observed in a study of beta chain features in type 1 diabetes listed by TCRdb under 2018. With respect to the entire study: Patients and healthy donors did not differ in mean age, gender distribution, total cell number or subset yield. A total of approximately 110,000,000 sorted cells were examined across all samples, and a strong correlation was observed between cell number per subset and RNA yield. In the study, TCRB repertoires of sorted circulating CD4+ T cell subsets from recently diagnosed type 1 diabetes patients were compared with those of matched healthy donors. Regulatory and stem cell-like memory subsets were obtained from only 8 patients and about eight healthy donors, while naive and central memory subsets were obtained from all 28 donors.

The entire amount of isolated RNA was reverse transcribed using the High Capacity cDNA Reverse Transcription Kit, so the sequenced TCRB transcripts were expressed ones. Deep immunoSEQ sequencing was applied to naive, central memory and regulatory T cell samples, giving an average of roughly 3.5 million total reads per sample. Sorted cells were lysed in RLT buffer and RNA was extracted with DNase-treated RNeasy Micro or Mini kits, depending on cell number. Each cell subset was processed separately to prevent cross-contamination, with patient and healthy donor samples processed together. TCRB sequences were amplified from cDNA with the immunoSEQ multiplex PCR, producing 87-bp fragments spanning the CDR3 region. The amplicons were sequenced using the Illumina HiSeq platform. In the authors' own workflow: PCR bias was corrected computationally using synthetic template baselines, and reads within Hamming distance 2 were collapsed, with unmergeable singletons discarded. Reads were aligned against IMGT so that V, D and J genes, CDR3 length and insertions or deletions at six rearrangement sites could be assigned. Clonotype counts were normalized to sorted cell number within each subset before computing true diversity and Gini coefficients with the tcR R package. The overlap coefficient, calculated on TCRB nucleotide sequences, was used to quantify repertoire sharing. Out-of-frame TCRB sequences from naive cells were analyzed to stand in for the pre-selection repertoire. TCRdb's version of the immuneACCESS table is confined to in-frame rearrangements and falls short of the full clone set. An unresolved V gene accounts for under half of the shortfall where checked; the remainder is of unknown origin. The V and J calls and the clone size are those of that table, but D and trimming were determined from the DNA. In all, the sample holds about 260,000 clones, and around 21% of those were seen once. The top ten clonotypes cover around 0.028% of the sample.

What the authors observed across the whole study: Because the HLA sub-analyses included only small numbers of individuals, any influence of HLA type on TCRB rearrangement was left unresolved. Naive, central memory and regulatory TCRB repertoires appeared to be more similar among patients than among healthy donors. A moderate but significant shortening of TCRB CDR3 length was observed in type 1 diabetes patients in all four CD4+ subsets. Sequencing cDNA rather than genomic DNA could over-represent highly expressing activated cells, although activation and CD3 levels did not differ between groups. Shorter templates might be favored by PCR, yet because patient and control samples were amplified and corrected together, any such skew would affect both groups equally. At VDJ recombination sites, patients with type 1 diabetes made fewer insertions and deleted more nucleotides, a pattern implying thymic rearrangement abnormalities.

According to the germline V gene, CDR1 reads SGHDT and CDR2 reads YYEEEE. Trimming removed 4 bases from V and 6 bases from J; the gene matches leave 5 bases unexplained. The CDR3 starts with the cysteine, ends with the phenylalanine, and has 13 residues. Left in the record is the CDR3 DNA by itself, 39 bases read in frame from the first base. In its sample, this clone was seen a few times. What this receptor recognizes is not known. No much larger clone is present one base from it, and per-base qualities are unavailable. A single peripheral blood draw of about 120 mL on average was collected from each donor into heparinised tubes. Using a panel that included CD45RO, CCR7, CD25, CD127, CD95 and CD27, naive, central memory, regulatory and stem cell-like memory CD4+ T cells were sorted on a BD FACSAria II. Purity was above 95% for every sorted population. PBMCs were isolated immediately by Lymphoprep density gradient centrifugation and stained directly without culture. So that batch effects would be minimized, each experiment stained and sorted samples in pairs, pairing one healthy donor with one patient.

The clonotype originates from a woman aged 40 to 50 with type 1 diabetes. Source material: naive CD4+ T cells from blood. In light of the paper, this sample's cell subset or site label describes: true naive CD4+ T cells. The chain uses TRBV5-6 and TRBJ2-7, with 9 bases in between that match TRBD1. The bases read TGTGCCAGCAGCGTCGGGACAGGGATCGAGCAGTACTTC. Translated, it gives CASSVGTGIEQYF.